A selection of T cell receptor beta chains follows, all from one sample in a study of CD4 T cells in relation to SARS-CoV-2 and coronaviruses. Their antigens remain unidentified. Sequencing used immunoSEQ multiplex PCR; TCRdb keeps in-frame clones, though not all of them. The data hold around 22,000 clones, with under 80% observed a single time. The sequenced material came from CD4+ T cells from PBMCs, cultured in vitro. These TCRs come from a human donor in good health. Both conserved end residues are part of each CDR3. A D gene is named only where the DNA matches it firmly. A row's size may be missing; if present it is once, few, many or a size class.

CASSPLLLADISYEQYF | TGTGCCAGCAGTCCACTCCTCCTAGCGGACATCTCCTACGAGCAGTACTTC | . | TRBJ2-7 | TRBV27 | TRBD2
CASSLMTSSGRSGDTQYF | TGCGCCAGCAGCCTAATGACCTCGAGCGGGAGGTCCGGAGATACGCAGTATTTT | . | TRBJ2-3 | TRBV5-1 | TRBD2
CASSPSELAATYEQYF | TGTGCCAGCTCCCCGAGCGAGCTAGCGGCCACCTACGAGCAGTACTTC | . | TRBJ2-7 | TRBV18 | TRBD2
CASSLGLLVSGNTIYF | TGCGCCAGCAGCTTGGGACTTCTCGTCTCTGGAAACACCATATATTTT | . | TRBJ1-3 | TRBV5-1 | .
CASPRTGQKQRANEKLFF | TGTGCCAGCCCCCGCACAGGCCAAAAACAACGGGCTAATGAAAAACTGTTTTTT | . | TRBJ1-4 | TRBV18 | .
CATSGFPASGIGRTNEQFF | TGTGCCACCAGTGGCTTTCCGGCTAGCGGGATCGGGAGGACCAATGAGCAGTTCTTC | . | TRBJ2-1 | TRBV24-1 | TRBD2
CASSPPRGTVYNSPLHF | TGTGCCAGCTCACCACCGCGGGGGACAGTTTATAATTCACCCCTCCACTTT | . | TRBJ1-6 | TRBV18 | TRBD1
CASSEPLGHEQYF | TGTGCCAGCAGTGAGCCCCTCGGCCACGAGCAGTACTTC | . | TRBJ2-7 | TRBV2 | .
CASNPGDQETQYF | TGTGCCAGTAATCCAGGGGACCAAGAGACCCAGTACTTC | . | TRBJ2-5 | TRBV19 | .
CASSYQGNTEAFF | TGTGCCAGCAGTTATCAGGGAAACACTGAAGCTTTCTTT | . | TRBJ1-1 | TRBV27 | .
CASSVDLYNEQFF | TGTGCCAGCAGCGTAGACCTGTACAATGAGCAGTTCTTC | . | TRBJ2-1 | TRBV9 | .
CASSPGPGETQYF | TGTGCCAGCAGCCCCGGCCCTGGAGAGACCCAGTACTTC | . | TRBJ2-5 | TRBV9 | .
CASSDSTGTGVETQYF | TGTGCCAGCAGTGACTCAACCGGGACAGGGGTAGAGACCCAGTACTTC | once | TRBJ2-5 | TRBV6-4 | TRBD1
CASSQGLALMDQYF | TGTGCCAGCAGCCAAGGCCTAGCCCTCATGGACCAGTACTTC | once | TRBJ2-5 | TRBV3-1/TRBV3-2 | .
CASSPGGGTESSYEQYF | TGTGCCAGCAGCCCAGGGGGCGGGACGGAATCCTCCTACGAGCAGTACTTC | . | TRBJ2-7 | TRBV3-1/TRBV3-2 | TRBD1
CASGLGQTGELFF | TGTGCTAGTGGTTTGGGGCAGACCGGGGAGCTGTTTTTT | few | TRBJ2-2 | TRBV12-5 | .
CSGQGQMNTEAFF | TGCAGCGGTCAGGGACAGATGAACACTGAAGCTTTCTTT | . | TRBJ1-1 | TRBV29-1 | TRBD1
CASSLRGDPTDTQYF | TGTGCCAGCAGTCTACGGGGCGACCCTACAGATACGCAGTATTTT | . | TRBJ2-3 | TRBV7-3 | .
CASSLIGDQPQHF | TGTGCCAGCAGCTTAATTGGCGATCAGCCCCAGCATTTT | few | TRBJ1-5 | TRBV7-3 | .
CASQSGELTQYF | TGTGCCAGCCAATCAGGGGAGTTGACCCAGTACTTC | . | TRBJ2-5 | TRBV19 | .
CASSLKALAGGEQYF | TGTGCCAGCAGCTTAAAGGCCCTAGCGGGAGGTGAGCAGTACTTC | . | TRBJ2-7 | TRBV7-3 | TRBD2
CASSLQDFGYTF | TGCGCCAGCAGCTTGCAGGATTTTGGCTACACCTTC | . | TRBJ1-2 | TRBV5-1 | .
CASRPQGGNTEAFF | TGTGCCAGCAGACCACAGGGGGGGAACACTGAAGCTTTCTTT | . | TRBJ1-1 | TRBV27 | TRBD1
CASLFDRGSEAFF | TGTGCCAGCTTATTTGACAGGGGGTCTGAAGCTTTCTTT | few | TRBJ1-1 | TRBV18 | TRBD1
CSVGGQGAGAFF | TGCAGCGTTGGAGGACAGGGGGCGGGAGCTTTCTTT | . | TRBJ1-1 | TRBV29-1 | TRBD1
CASSDAQGHYGYTF | TGTGCCAGCAGTGACGCACAGGGGCACTATGGCTACACCTTC | . | TRBJ1-2 | TRBV25-1 | TRBD1
CASSIGTGLYNEQFF | TGTGCCAGTAGTATCGGAACAGGCTTATACAATGAGCAGTTCTTC | . | TRBJ2-1 | TRBV19 | .
CASGSPMQDAGANVLTF | TGTGCTAGTGGTTCCCCCATGCAGGACGCTGGGGCCAACGTCCTGACTTTC | . | TRBJ2-6 | TRBV12-5 | .
CASSPWGGRAYNEQFF | TGTGCCAGCAGCCCTTGGGGCGGGAGGGCCTACAATGAGCAGTTCTTC | once | TRBJ2-1 | TRBV9 | TRBD2
CASSQDLGQLREQFF | TGCGCCAGCAGCCAAGATCTGGGACAGCTCCGTGAGCAGTTCTTC | . | TRBJ2-1 | TRBV4-1 | TRBD1
CASSQGAIDTEAFF | TGTGCCAGCAGCCAAGGGGCTATCGACACTGAAGCTTTCTTT | . | TRBJ1-1 | TRBV14 | .
CASSRRASSYNEQFF | TGTGCCAGCAGCCGGAGGGCGAGCTCCTACAATGAGCAGTTCTTC | . | TRBJ2-1 | TRBV11-3 | .
CASSELQRCTMSSSSCEQFF | . | . | TRBJ2-1 | TRBV6-1 | .
CASRRDRGNSPLHF | TGCGCCAGCAGACGGGACAGGGGTAATTCACCCCTCCACTTT | few | TRBJ1-6 | TRBV5-1 | TRBD1